Listed below are T cell receptor beta chains from one sample, sequenced in a study of vaccination effects on CD4 cells after COVID-19. Antigens of these TCRs are unknown. The data were produced by immunoSEQ multiplex PCR, yet TCRdb's version contains in-frame clones alone and is incomplete. The sample includes about 55,000 clones, under 70% of them seen just once. The specimen was CD4+ T cells from PBMCs cultured with SARS-CoV-2 spike peptides, collected before COVID-19 vaccination. Source of these receptors: a human donor who received a COVID-19 vaccine. The CDR3 runs from the conserved cysteine through the conserved F or W. The D gene is left open where the match is weak. Clone size, where shown, is once, few, many, or a class for clones that have expanded.

v_call	j_call	d_call	clone_size	cdr3_nt	cdr3_aa
TRBV20-1	TRBJ1-1	NA	NA	TGCAGTGCTAGCGGGAACACTGAAGCTTTCTTT	CSASGNTEAFF
TRBV3-1/TRBV3-2	TRBJ1-1	TRBD1	NA	TGTGCCAGCAGCCAAGGTAACAGGGGGCGGAACACTGAAGCTTTCTTT	CASSQGNRGRNTEAFF
TRBV4-3	TRBJ2-6	NA	NA	TGCGCCAGCAGCCATCTCTGGACAGACTCTGGGGCCAACGTCCTGACTTTC	CASSHLWTDSGANVLTF
TRBV2	TRBJ2-7	NA	NA	TGTGCCAGCAGTGAGATGGGGCGGCACGAGCAGTACTTC	CASSEMGRHEQYF
TRBV19	TRBJ1-1	NA	few	TGTGCCAGCCGGACCCTTCAGGGATATGGGACTGAAGCTTTCTTT	CASRTLQGYGTEAFF
TRBV7-2	TRBJ1-2	TRBD1	NA	TGTGCCAGCAGCTCACAAACAGGGGGCTATGGCTACACCTTC	CASSSQTGGYGYTF
TRBV5-6	TRBJ1-1	TRBD1	NA	TGTGCCAGCAGCATAGGACAGGGGATCACTGAAGCTTTCTTT	CASSIGQGITEAFF
TRBV7-9	TRBJ2-2	TRBD1	NA	TGTGCCAGCAGCTTTTTGGCCCTAGAGGGGGCGCGCACCGGGGAGCTGTTTTTT	CASSFLALEGARTGELFF
TRBV12-3/TRBV12-4	TRBJ2-7	TRBD2	NA	TGTGCCAGCAGGTGGGACTATACGGAGCAGTACTTC	CASRWDYTEQYF
TRBV28	TRBJ1-6	NA	NA	TGTGCCAGCACCTTTTCCAGGGGAGTTAATTCACCCCTCCACTTT	CASTFSRGVNSPLHF
TRBV2	TRBJ1-2	NA	NA	TGTGCCAGCAGTCCCCCTATGAGGGCGCAGGCTGGCTACACCTTC	CASSPPMRAQAGYTF
TRBV19	TRBJ2-2	NA	few	TGTGCCAGTAGTAGCGGGGTTGGGAACACCGGGGAGCTGTTTTTT	CASSSGVGNTGELFF
TRBV5-4	TRBJ2-2	NA	NA	TGTGCCAGCAGCCCCGACCGCTTGAACACCGGGGAGCTGTTTTTT	CASSPDRLNTGELFF
TRBV3-1/TRBV3-2	TRBJ2-3	TRBD2	NA	TGTGCCAGCAGCCGGACTAGCGGCAGCACAGATACGCAGTATTTT	CASSRTSGSTDTQYF
TRBV5-1	TRBJ2-7	NA	NA	TGCGCCAGCAGCTTCGGACGGGAATCCTACGAGCAGTACTTC	CASSFGRESYEQYF
TRBV4-3	TRBJ1-2	NA	NA	TGCGCCAGCAGCCAAGATATGGGACTCGAACCACCCTATGGCTACACCTTC	CASSQDMGLEPPYGYTF
TRBV19	TRBJ2-1	NA	NA	TGTGCCAGTAGTATAGAGGGGGGAAGCTACAATGAGCAGTTCTTC	CASSIEGGSYNEQFF
TRBV12-3/TRBV12-4	TRBJ2-7	TRBD1	NA	TGTGCCAGCAGTCTACAGGGGGGCGAGCAGTACTTC	CASSLQGGEQYF
TRBV5-4	TRBJ2-5	NA	NA	TGTGCCAGCAGCTTGTCTGGGGGTGGCCAAGAGACCCAGTACTTC	CASSLSGGGQETQYF
TRBV4-1	TRBJ2-2	NA	NA	TGCGCCAGCAGTAAGACTGGCACCGGGGAGCTGTTTTTT	CASSKTGTGELFF
TRBV6-2/TRBV6-3	TRBJ1-2	NA	NA	TGTGCCAGCAGTGACCGACGCTATGGCTACACCTTC	CASSDRRYGYTF
TRBV4-2	TRBJ1-1	NA	NA	TGTGCCAGCAGCCGAGGATCGACCGCTAACACTGAAGCTTTCTTT	CASSRGSTANTEAFF
TRBV28	TRBJ2-4	NA	NA	TGTGCCAGCAGTCCGACAGGATTTCTAGCCAAAAACATTCAGTACTTC	CASSPTGFLAKNIQYF
TRBV7-3	TRBJ1-1	TRBD1	few	TGTGCCAGCAGCTTGGACAGGGATTCTGAAGCTTTCTTT	CASSLDRDSEAFF
TRBV27	TRBJ1-5	NA	NA	TGTGCCACTCGGTCGGGGCATCAGCCCCAGCATTTT	CATRSGHQPQHF
TRBV4-3	TRBJ1-4	NA	NA	TGCGCCAGCAGCCAAGATTTTCGCGGGCCTCCAACTAATGAAAAACTGTTTTTT	CASSQDFRGPPTNEKLFF
TRBV5-6	TRBJ1-1	NA	NA	TGTGCCAGCAGCTTTACAGGGAGTGGCACTGAAGCTTTCTTT	CASSFTGSGTEAFF
TRBV10-3	TRBJ1-2	NA	NA	TGTGCCATCAGTGAGTCACCGGCGCCTTATGGCTACACCTTC	CAISESPAPYGYTF
TRBV19	TRBJ1-1	NA	NA	TGTGCCAGTAGTACCCTACAGGGAACGTACAACACTGAAGCTTTCTTT	CASSTLQGTYNTEAFF
TRBV5-1	TRBJ2-3	NA	NA	TGCGCCAGCAGCTTGACTCCCAGCACAGATACGCAGTATTTT	CASSLTPSTDTQYF
TRBV3-1/TRBV3-2	TRBJ2-7	NA	NA	TGTGCCAGCAGCCAAGGTTCGGCAGGGGCTATGAGAACCTACGAGCAGTACTTC	CASSQGSAGAMRTYEQYF
TRBV5-5	TRBJ1-6	NA	NA	TGTGCCAGCAGCTCCTATAGTGGAGGGAGTAATTCACCCCTCCACTTT	CASSSYSGGSNSPLHF
TRBV6-1	TRBJ1-2	NA	few	TGTGCCAGCAGTGAAGCGACAGCCGAGCCCAACTATGGCTACACCTTC	CASSEATAEPNYGYTF
TRBV2	TRBJ1-1	NA	NA	TGTGCCAAATCACGGGGGGCGAACACTGAAGCTTTCTTT	CAKSRGANTEAFF
TRBV5-1	TRBJ1-3	NA	NA	TGCGCCAGCAGCTTCCAGGGACCCGGCAACGGAAACACCATATATTTT	CASSFQGPGNGNTIYF
TRBV6-6	TRBJ1-1	NA	NA	TGTGCCAGCAGTTACTCGCCGGGGAACACTGAAGCTTTCTTT	CASSYSPGNTEAFF
TRBV6-5	TRBJ1-4	NA	NA	TGTGCCAGCTGGGATAGGGTGACGGCTGAAAAACTGTTTTTT	CASWDRVTAEKLFF
TRBV30	TRBJ2-2	TRBD1	NA	TGTGCCTGGAGGGGACAGTCGAGGAGGACCGGGGAGCTGTTTTTT	CAWRGQSRRTGELFF
TRBV3-1/TRBV3-2	TRBJ1-2	NA	NA	TGTGCCAGCAGCCAGGGGCAGGGAGTCAACTATGGCTACACCTTC	CASSQGQGVNYGYTF
TRBV24-1	TRBJ2-7	NA	NA	TGTGCCACCAGTGATACGACAACCCCCGAGCAGTACTTC	CATSDTTTPEQYF
TRBV6-6	TRBJ1-5	TRBD1	NA	TGTGCCAGCAGTCGGGGACAGGGCGTCAATAGCAATCAGCCCCAGCATTTT	CASSRGQGVNSNQPQHF
TRBV9	TRBJ2-3	TRBD2	NA	TGTGCCAGCAGCGGGGTCGCGGGAGGCACAGATACGCAGTATTTT	CASSGVAGGTDTQYF
TRBV2	TRBJ1-1	TRBD1	NA	TGTGCCAGCAGTACCCCCAAGGACAGGGGGCGCCGGGAGTATCGAACTGAAGCTTTCTTT	CASSTPKDRGRREYRTEAFF
TRBV9	TRBJ2-7	NA	few	TGTGCCAGCAGCCTAGAGGGGGACGCGATCTCCTACGAGCAGTACTTC	CASSLEGDAISYEQYF
TRBV5-8	TRBJ1-6	NA	few	TGTGCCAGCAGCAAAGCAGGGCCCCAAAATAATTCACCCCTCCACTTT	CASSKAGPQNNSPLHF
TRBV4-3	TRBJ2-7	TRBD1	NA	TGCGCCAGCAGCCACCGGACAGGATATTCCTACGAGCAGTACTTC	CASSHRTGYSYEQYF
TRBV12-3/TRBV12-4	TRBJ1-2	NA	NA	TGTGCCAGCAGCCGGCAGCTCTATGGCTACACCTTC	CASSRQLYGYTF
TRBV6-5	TRBJ1-2	NA	NA	TGTGCCAGCAGCCCCTGGGGGGCAGGGGGCTACACCTTC	CASSPWGAGGYTF
TRBV28	TRBJ2-7	NA	NA	TGTGCCAGCAGTCTGACAGTCTACTCCTACGAGCAGTACTTC	CASSLTVYSYEQYF
TRBV3-1/TRBV3-2	TRBJ2-1	NA	NA	TGTGCCAGCAGCGACCAACAATACAGTGAGCAGTTCTTC	CASSDQQYSEQFF
TRBV5-1	TRBJ2-3	TRBD2	once	TGCGCCAGCAGCTTGTGGTCTAGCGGGGGGGGAGATACGCAGTATTTT	CASSLWSSGGGDTQYF
TRBV14	TRBJ1-4	NA	NA	TGTGCCAGCAGCCAAGGATTGGGGCTTGCAACTAATGAAAAACTGTTTTTT	CASSQGLGLATNEKLFF
TRBV7-2	TRBJ1-1	NA	once	TGTGCCAGCAGCTTAGCCAGGACTGAGACTGAAGCTTTCTTT	CASSLARTETEAFF
TRBV14	TRBJ1-1	NA	NA	TGTGCCAGCAGCCAAGATGGGGTGGGTACTGAAGCTTTCTTT	CASSQDGVGTEAFF
TRBV18	TRBJ1-6	NA	NA	TGTGCCAGCTCACCGGGACACGGGAATTCACCCCTCCACTTT	CASSPGHGNSPLHF